The next 24 T cell receptor beta chains were all read from a single sample in a study of blood T cell repertoires in COVID-19 (dated by TCRdb to the early 2020s). The library came from the immunoSEQ multiplex PCR assay. Entries here come from immuneACCESS through TCRdb and include only in-frame sequences with V and J called. Some clones fail to appear in such tables; in the studies checked, an unresolved V gene covers under half of the shortfall, and the cause of the remainder is unknown. In all, the sample holds around 150,000 clones, and roughly 80% of those were seen once. The top ten clonotypes cover roughly 9% of the sample. Sequencing was carried out using peripheral blood. These receptors all come from a woman in her 50s with active or convalescent COVID-19.

This clone was picked up one time. This sequence joins TRBV7-6 and TRBJ2-7; TRBD2 aligns across 9 bases. The CDR3 length is 16 residues. CDR1 and CDR2 (germline): SGHVS, FNYEAQ. V lost 6 bases, J lost 1 base, and 10 bases stayed unmatched. CDR3 region: CASSNGGSGRSYEQYF. For the CDR3, the DNA is TGTGCCAGCAGTAATGGGGGTAGCGGGAGATCCTACGAGCAGTACTTC.

V usage is TRBV28 and J usage is TRBJ1-2; tentative D call: TRBD1 (6 bases). The CDR3 is 16 residues long. In germline, CDR1 is MDHEN, CDR2 SYDVKM. Trimming stripped 6 bases from V and 8 bases from J, with 25 bases between. CDR3 in amino acids: CASSSRQGRGGLGYTF. The DNA of the CDR3 is TGTGCCAGCAGCTCCCGCCAAGGGAGGGGGGGCCTCGGCTACACCTTC.

This clone was observed a handful of times. The genes are TRBV5-8 and TRBJ1-5, with D possibly matching TRBD1 (6 bases). Trimming removed 4 bases at V and 0 bases at J, with 14 bases between. Per germline, CDR1 SGHTS and CDR2 YDEGEE. CDR3 size: 16 residues. The CDR3, as DNA: TGTGCCAGCAGCCGATTAAGGGGGGGTAGCAATCAGCCCCAGCATTTT. Its protein product is CASSRLRGGSNQPQHF.

The V and J genes are TRBV6-2 or TRBV6-3 and TRBJ1-5, with 7 bases that match TRBD1. J was trimmed by 6 bases and V by 5 bases; bases with no gene match: 4. CDR1 is MNHEY and CDR2 is SVGEGT in the germline V gene. The CDR3 spans 13 residues. As DNA, the CDR3 is TGTGCCAGCAGTCGACAGGGAGGTCAGCCCCAGCATTTT. Protein: CASSRQGGQPQHF.

The rearrangement links TRBV7-2 to TRBJ2-4; the match to TRBD2 covers 9 bases. V trimming: 5 bases; J trimming: 0 bases; junction bases outside the gene matches: 5. The CDR3 is made up of 16 amino acids. The germline V gene has CDR1 SGHTA and CDR2 FQGNSA. The CDR3: CASSPTSGLAKNIQYF. The CDR3 nucleotides read TGTGCCAGCAGCCCGACTAGCGGCTTAGCCAAAAACATTCAGTACTTC.

J is TRBJ1-4 and V is TRBV6-6, with D possibly being TRBD1 (6 bases). Germline V CDR1 and CDR2: MNHNY, SVGAGI (reference sequence). V lost 6 bases to trimming and J lost 2 bases, with 10 bases between them. CDR3 length equals 14 residues. The CDR3 here is CASRPTGTNEKLFF. CDR3 bases: TGTGCCAGCAGGCCCACAGGGACTAATGAAAAACTGTTTTTT.

The J gene is TRBJ2-1, the V gene TRBV2, with 9 positions matching TRBD1. The CDR3 loop spans 14 amino acids. After removal of 7 bases from V and 8 bases from J, the junction contained 9 bases not matched to a gene. Germline V gene sequence: CDR1 SNHLY, CDR2 FYNNEI. The CDR3 reads CASIKDRGSDEQFF. The CDR3 DNA sequence: TGTGCCAGCATAAAGGACAGGGGTTCCGATGAGCAGTTCTTC. Full variable domain (remainder filled in from reference TRBV2 and TRBJ2-1): EPEVTQTPSHQVTQMGQEVILRCVPISNHLYFYWYRQILGQKVEFLVSFYNNEISEKSEIFDDQFSVERPDGSNFTLKIRSTKLEDSAMYFCASIKDRGSDEQFFGPGTRLTVL.

The chain couples TRBV18 to TRBJ2-2, with 12 bases that match TRBD1. The CDR3 loop spans 19 amino acids. J gave up 3 bases and V 3 bases, and 11 bases lay outside the gene matches. The germline CDR1 and CDR2 sequences are KGHSH and LQKENI. CDR3 sequence: CASSPTSLGTGGDTGELFF. CDR3 in DNA: TGTGCCAGCTCACCTACCTCCCTCGGGACAGGGGGCGACACCGGGGAGCTGTTTTTT.

This clone has only one observation. The chain carries TRBV6-2 or TRBV6-3 and TRBJ1-2, with 7 bases identical to TRBD1. Germline V CDR1 and CDR2: MNHEY, SVGEGT. Losses at the gene ends were 5 bases for V and 8 bases for J; bases not matched to a gene: 8. CDR3 length: 13 residues. CDR3 loop: CASSRDRVYGYTF. Written as DNA, the CDR3 is TGTGCCAGCAGTCGCGACAGGGTCTACGGCTACACCTTC.

The V call is TRBV2, the J call TRBJ1-2; TRBD1 aligns across 7 bases. Germline CDR1 reads SNHLY; CDR2 reads FYNNEI. The CDR3 loop spans 16 amino acids. V dropped 1 base and J dropped 4; count of bases not matched to a gene: 9. CDR3 amino acids: CASSEVVSGGSYGYTF. CDR3 nucleotide sequence: TGTGCCAGCAGTGAAGTAGTGTCAGGGGGGAGCTATGGCTACACCTTC.

This clone occurred once. The chain recombines TRBV6-5 with TRBJ2-7; a possible D gene is TRBD2 (6 bases). The CDR3 runs 14 residues. Trimming took off 2 bases at V and 0 bases at J, with 8 bases between the two ends. The germline CDR1 and CDR2 sequences are MNHEY and SVGAGI. Here the CDR3 DNA reads TGTGCCAGCAGTTACGACGGGAGCTCCTACGAGCAGTACTTC. Translation gives CASSYDGSSYEQYF.

V is TRBV23-1 and J is TRBJ1-1; a possible D gene is TRBD1 (6 bases). TRBV23-1 is filed as an ORF, its function uncertain. The CDR3 is 16 amino acids. V shed 0 bases and J shed 8 bases, with 19 bases lying between them. The CDR3 sequence: CASSQSIYQGISEAFF. DNA of the CDR3: TGCGCCAGCAGTCAATCGATTTATCAGGGGATTTCGGAAGCTTTCTTT.

This clone turned up a few times. The chain carries TRBV6-6 and TRBJ1-3; D is possibly TRBD1 (5 bases). The ends were cut back, 4 bases at V and 4 bases at J, with 14 bases in the middle. The CDR3 sequence is 15 residues long. The germline CDR1 and CDR2 sequences are MNHNY and SVGAGI (reference sequence). The CDR3 bases are TGTGCCAGCAGTTCACTGGGGCGAGGAGGAAACACCATATATTTT. Encoded protein: CASSSLGRGGNTIYF.

The J gene is TRBJ2-1, the V gene TRBV7-6, with 10 bases matching TRBD1. Trimming removed 5 bases from V and 9 bases from J; junction bases left unmatched: 7. Germline CDR1 is SGHVS and CDR2 is FNYEAQ. The CDR3 extends over 14 amino acids. The CDR3 nucleotides read TGTGCCAGCAGCCTACGACAGGGGGCGGGTGAGCAGTTCTTC. Its protein is CASSLRQGAGEQFF.

The table lists this clone with a count of one. J is TRBJ1-1 and V is TRBV2, with a possible D match to TRBD1 (6 bases). Looked up from germline, CDR1 is SNHLY and CDR2 is FYNNEI. The CDR3 has 13 residues. V lost 6 bases to trimming and J lost 0 bases, with 8 bases between them. The CDR3, as DNA: TGTGCCAGCAGGGGGGCAGTGAACACTGAAGCTTTCTTT. Translated, it gives CASRGAVNTEAFF.

This chain joins TRBV19 and TRBJ1-5, with 7 bases matching TRBD1. This CDR3 is built from 13 residues. V shed 5 bases, J shed 7 bases, and the junction held 5 bases outside the gene matches. From germline, CDR1 is LNHDA and CDR2 SQIVND (reference sequence). This CDR3 is CASSFDRDQPQHF. DNA of the CDR3: TGTGCCAGTAGTTTCGACAGGGACCAGCCCCAGCATTTT. The entire variable domain, with the rest obtained from reference TRBV19 and TRBJ1-5, is as follows: DGGITQSPKYLFRKEGQNVTLSCEQNLNHDAMYWYRQDPGQGLRLIYYSQIVNDFQKGDIAEGYSVSREKKESFPLTVTSAQKNPTAFYLCASSFDRDQPQHFGDGTRLSIL.

V gene TRBV6-5 combines with J gene TRBJ1-1, with a weak D call TRBD1 (6 bases). Germline CDR1 reads MNHEY; CDR2 reads SVGAGI. The CDR3 spans 13 residues. Trimming took off 8 bases at V and 4 bases at J, with 14 bases between the two ends. Here the CDR3 DNA reads TGTGCCAGCTCCAGGGGTGATGGCACTGAAGCTTTCTTT. This translates into CASSRGDGTEAFF.

The rearrangement uses TRBV6-2 or TRBV6-3 and TRBJ1-2; D is ambiguous. Germline CDR1 MNHEY, CDR2 SVGEGT. The CDR3 is 13 amino acids. V lost 4 bases to trimming and J lost 8 bases, with 14 bases between them. DNA for the CDR3: TGTGCCAGCAGTTCGAGGGCTGATGGGGGCTACACCTTC. This encodes CASSSRADGGYTF.

This CDR3 is CASSMRQRNTEAFF. DNA of the CDR3: TGTGCCAGTAGTATGAGGCAGAGGAACACTGAAGCTTTCTTT. J is TRBJ1-1 and V is TRBV19, with D unresolved. Germline V gene sequence: CDR1 LNHDA, CDR2 SQIVND (reference sequence). V was cut by 3 bases and J by 1 base, with 9 bases left in between. CDR3 size: 14 residues. The full variable domain, completed using reference TRBV19 and TRBJ1-1, is DGGITQSPKYLFRKEGQNVTLSCEQNLNHDAMYWYRQDPGQGLRLIYYSQIVNDFQKGDIAEGYSVSREKKESFPLTVTSAQKNPTAFYLCASSMRQRNTEAFFGQGTRLTVV.

The chain carries TRBV19 and TRBJ2-2; 8 bases fit TRBD2. This CDR3 is built from 14 residues. The germline V gene encodes CDR1 LNHDA and CDR2 SQIVND (reference sequence). After removal of 8 bases from V and 6 bases from J, the junction contained 8 bases not matched to a gene. The CDR3 nucleotides are TGTGCCAGTCTGAAGCGGGGGTACGCCGGGGAGCTGTTTTTT. Amino acid sequence: CASLKRGYAGELFF.

A few counts support this clone. This chain uses TRBV11-2 with TRBJ2-1; 10 bases map to TRBD1. The trim removed 5 bases at V and 10 bases at J, leaving 11 bases unmatched. CDR1 SGHAT and CDR2 FQNNGV come from the germline V gene. The CDR3 is made up of 15 amino acids. The chain's CDR3 is CASSARQGASKEQFF. The CDR3 DNA reads TGTGCCAGCAGCGCACGACAGGGGGCGTCGAAAGAGCAGTTCTTC.

The chain is built from TRBV11-1 and TRBJ2-1, with 10 bases that match TRBD2. Germline V lookup: CDR1 SGHAT, CDR2 FQDESV (reference sequence). This CDR3 region has 15 residues. V was clipped by 2 bases and J by 7 bases; unmatched bases: 5. The CDR3 is CASSLLAGVGNEQFF. CDR3 DNA sequence: TGTGCCAGCAGCTTACTAGCGGGAGTAGGAAATGAGCAGTTCTTC.

V gene TRBV12-3 or TRBV12-4 combines with J gene TRBJ1-1, with unresolved D. V was pared by 5 bases and J by 0 bases, with 7 bases between. The CDR3 totals 13 residues. Written as DNA, the CDR3 is TGTGCCAGCAGTAGGAGGTTGAACACTGAAGCTTTCTTT. It specifies CASSRRLNTEAFF.

The V and J genes are TRBV28 and TRBJ1-2; 9 positions agree with TRBD1. Germline CDR1 is MDHEN and CDR2 is SYDVKM. The CDR3 covers 14 residues. With V trimmed by 6 bases and J by 6 bases, 8 bases remained unmatched. CDR3 nucleotides: TGTGCCAGCAGCGATGAAGGGACAGGGAATGGCTACACCTTC. Its protein is CASSDEGTGNGYTF.